The rows below give T cell receptor beta chains drawn from one sample of a study of blood T cell repertoires in COVID-19. Clones were read by immunoSEQ multiplex PCR, and TCRdb kept only the in-frame ones, dropping some. The sample shows about 88,000 clones, 85% to 90% of them seen only once. What was sequenced was peripheral blood. All receptors come from a woman older than 75 with active COVID-19. CDR3s include the opening cysteine and the closing phenylalanine or tryptophan. D genes are given only for firm matches. Where a row states a size, it is once, few, many or the class of an expanded clone; other rows omit it.

>TRBD2|.|16|TRBJ2-1|TRBV19
TGTGCCAGTAGTCCTTGGGGGACTAGCGGTTACAATGAGCAGTTCTTC
CASSPWGTSGYNEQFF
>TRBD2|.|15|TRBJ2-5|TRBV18
TGTGCCAGCTCACCACTTACGGGAGGAAGAGAGACCCAGTACTTC
CASSPLTGGRETQYF
>.|.|14|TRBJ1-2|TRBV9
TGTGCCAGCAGCGTAGTCCCAGGGAACTATGGCTACACCTTC
CASSVVPGNYGYTF
>.|.|16|TRBJ1-5|TRBV4-1
TGCGCCAGCAGCCAAGGAGCCCAGGGCGGCAATCAGCCCCAGCATTTT
CASSQGAQGGNQPQHF
>TRBD2|.|16|TRBJ2-7|TRBV28
TGTGCCAGCATCGGGGCTAGCGGGGCCGCTTCCTACGAGCAGTACTTC
CASIGASGAASYEQYF
>TRBD2|.|14|TRBJ2-5|TRBV29-1
TGCAGCGTTAGAGCGGGAGGGTTCCAAGAGACCCAGTACTTC
CSVRAGGFQETQYF
>.|.|15|TRBJ2-3|TRBV18
TGTGCCAGCTCACCACAACCGGCCCGAGGAGATACGCAGTATTTT
CASSPQPARGDTQYF
>.|.|13|TRBJ2-7|TRBV29-1
TGCAGCGTGCCCGTCCCGGGGAGGAACGAGCAGTACTTC
CSVPVPGRNEQYF
>TRBD2|.|15|TRBJ2-1|TRBV27
TGTGCCAGCAGTTCTAGCGGGAGGGCCTACAATGAGCAGTTCTTC
CASSSSGRAYNEQFF
>TRBD1|few|15|TRBJ2-3|TRBV19
TGTGCCAGTCAAAAGAGCGGACAGGGGTCAGATACGCAGTATTTT
CASQKSGQGSDTQYF
>TRBD1|.|14|TRBJ2-2|TRBV28
TGTGCCAGCACCGCCCAGGGACAGGGTCTGAAGCTGTTTTTT
CASTAQGQGLKLFF
>TRBD2|few|21|TRBJ2-1|TRBV7-8
TGTGCCAGCAGCTTAGCCGCTGGACTAGCGGGAGGAGAGGGCTCCTACAATGAGCAGTTCTTC
CASSLAAGLAGGEGSYNEQFF
>.|.|15|TRBJ1-1|TRBV9
TGTGCCAGCAGCGACTCCCAGACAGCGTACACTGAAGCTTTCTTT
CASSDSQTAYTEAFF
>TRBD2|.|16|TRBJ2-4|TRBV27
TGTGCCAGCAGCTTGAGGGCTAGCGGGAGACGGGACATTCAGTACTTC
CASSLRASGRRDIQYF
>TRBD1|.|15|TRBJ1-3|TRBV19
TGTGCCAGTAGTACCATGACAGGGTTTGGTGACACCATATATTTT
CASSTMTGFGDTIYF
>TRBD2|.|16|TRBJ2-1|TRBV4-1
TGCGCCAGCAGCCAAGACACCGGGACTAGCGGCAATGAGCAGTTCTTC
CASSQDTGTSGNEQFF
>.|.|13|TRBJ2-1|TRBV9
TGTGCCAGCAGCGTCCCGAGAGGCGATGAGCAGTTCTTC
CASSVPRGDEQFF
>.|.|13|TRBJ2-3|TRBV7-3
TGTGCCAGCAGCTCCCTTAACACAGATACGCAGTATTTT
CASSSLNTDTQYF
>.|.|12|TRBJ2-1|TRBV28
TGTGCCAGCAGTCCACGAGCGGGTGAGCAGTTCTTC
CASSPRAGEQFF
>TRBD2|.|16|TRBJ2-7|TRBV27
TGTGCCAGCAGCCTCCGTTCCGGGACTAGCTTTGGCGAGCAGTACTTC
CASSLRSGTSFGEQYF
>.|.|13|TRBJ2-5|TRBV5-4
TGTGCCAGCAGCTTGGGGGGAGGAGAGACCCAGTACTTC
CASSLGGGETQYF
>.|.|16|TRBJ1-5|TRBV3-1/TRBV3-2
TGTGCCAGCAGCCATCCGGGGGATTGGAGCAATCAGCCCCAGCATTTT
CASSHPGDWSNQPQHF
>.|.|15|TRBJ1-6|TRBV28
TGTGCCAGCAGCCTCGGTGAAGGGGCCTATTCACCCCTCCACTTT
CASSLGEGAYSPLHF
>TRBD1|.|15|TRBJ2-5|TRBV18
TGTGCCAGCTCACCGCGACAGGGGATTAGGGAGACCCAGTACTTC
CASSPRQGIRETQYF
>.|.|13|TRBJ1-4|TRBV5-5
TGTGCCAGCAGCTTGGGGGGAGACGAAAAACTGTTTTTT
CASSLGGDEKLFF
>.|.|14|TRBJ1-1|TRBV5-5
TGTGCCAGCAGCAAATCTACAGAGAACACTGAAGCTTTCTTT
CASSKSTENTEAFF
>.|.|13|TRBJ2-7|TRBV30
TGTGCCTGGAGTTTGTACAAATCCTACGAGCAGTACTTC
CAWSLYKSYEQYF
>TRBD2|once|15|TRBJ2-1|TRBV5-1
TGCGCCAGCAGCTTGGTCGGCCTAGCGGACAATGAGCAGTTCTTC
CASSLVGLADNEQFF
>.|.|17|TRBJ2-1|TRBV27
TGTGCCAGCAGCTTCCACCAGGGGCCGAGCTCCTACAATGAGCAGTTCTTC
CASSFHQGPSSYNEQFF